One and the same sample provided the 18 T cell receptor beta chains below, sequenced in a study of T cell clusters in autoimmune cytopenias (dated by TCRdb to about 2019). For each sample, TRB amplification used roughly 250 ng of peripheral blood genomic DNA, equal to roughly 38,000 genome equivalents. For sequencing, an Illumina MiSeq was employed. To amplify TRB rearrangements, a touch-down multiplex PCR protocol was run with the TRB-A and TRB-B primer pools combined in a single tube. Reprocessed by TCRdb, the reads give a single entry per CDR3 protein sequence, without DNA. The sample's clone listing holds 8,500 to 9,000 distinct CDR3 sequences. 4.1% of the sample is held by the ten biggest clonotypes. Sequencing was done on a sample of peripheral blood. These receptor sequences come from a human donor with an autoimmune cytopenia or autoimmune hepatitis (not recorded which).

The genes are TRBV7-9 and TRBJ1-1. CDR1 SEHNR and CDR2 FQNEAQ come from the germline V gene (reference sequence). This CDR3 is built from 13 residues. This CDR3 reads CASTDRQNTEAFF.

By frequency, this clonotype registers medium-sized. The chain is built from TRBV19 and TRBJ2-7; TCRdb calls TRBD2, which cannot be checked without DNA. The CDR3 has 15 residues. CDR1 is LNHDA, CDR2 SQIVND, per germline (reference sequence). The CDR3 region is CASSPTASGTYEQYF.

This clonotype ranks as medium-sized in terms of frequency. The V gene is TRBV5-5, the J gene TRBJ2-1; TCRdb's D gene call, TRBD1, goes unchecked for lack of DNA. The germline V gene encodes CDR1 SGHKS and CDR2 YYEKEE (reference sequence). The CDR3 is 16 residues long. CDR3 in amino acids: CASSLGTGGPYNEQFF.

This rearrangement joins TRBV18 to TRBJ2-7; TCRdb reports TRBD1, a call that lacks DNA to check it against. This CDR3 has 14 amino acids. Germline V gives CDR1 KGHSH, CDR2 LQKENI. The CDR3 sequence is CASSSQGAPYEQYF.

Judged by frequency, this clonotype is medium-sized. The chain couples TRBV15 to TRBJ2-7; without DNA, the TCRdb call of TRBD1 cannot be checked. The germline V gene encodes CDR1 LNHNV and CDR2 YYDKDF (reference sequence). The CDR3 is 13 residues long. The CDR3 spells CATSRDALYEQYF.

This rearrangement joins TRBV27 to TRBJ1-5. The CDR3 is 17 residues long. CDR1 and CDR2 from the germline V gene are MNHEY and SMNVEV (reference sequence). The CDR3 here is CASSFKGFCRTYQPQHF.

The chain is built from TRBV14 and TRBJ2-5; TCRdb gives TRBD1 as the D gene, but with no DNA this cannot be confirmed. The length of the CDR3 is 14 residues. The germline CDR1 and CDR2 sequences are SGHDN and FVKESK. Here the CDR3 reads CASSPHSGLETQYF. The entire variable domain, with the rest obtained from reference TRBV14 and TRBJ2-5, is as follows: EAGVTQFPSHSVIEKGQTVTLRCDPISGHDNLYWYRRVMGKEIKFLLHFVKESKQDESGMPNNRFLAERTGGTYSTLKVQPAELEDSGVYFCASSPHSGLETQYFGPGTRLLVL.

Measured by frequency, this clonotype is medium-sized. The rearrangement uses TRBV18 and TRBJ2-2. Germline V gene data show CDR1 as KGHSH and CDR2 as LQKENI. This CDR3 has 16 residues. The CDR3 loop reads CASSPLGSANTGELFF.

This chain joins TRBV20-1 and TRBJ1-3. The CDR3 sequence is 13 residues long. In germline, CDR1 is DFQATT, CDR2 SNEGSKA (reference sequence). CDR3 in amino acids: CGSRANSGNTIYF.

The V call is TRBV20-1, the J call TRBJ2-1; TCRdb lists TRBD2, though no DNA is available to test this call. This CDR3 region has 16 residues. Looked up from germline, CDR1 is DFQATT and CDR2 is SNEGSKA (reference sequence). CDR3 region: CSAMPGTSGRANEQFF.

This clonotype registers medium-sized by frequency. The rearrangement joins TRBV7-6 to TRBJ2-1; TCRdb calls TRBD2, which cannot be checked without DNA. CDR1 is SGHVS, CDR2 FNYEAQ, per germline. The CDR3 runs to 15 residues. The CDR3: CASSLNGRAGGEQFF.

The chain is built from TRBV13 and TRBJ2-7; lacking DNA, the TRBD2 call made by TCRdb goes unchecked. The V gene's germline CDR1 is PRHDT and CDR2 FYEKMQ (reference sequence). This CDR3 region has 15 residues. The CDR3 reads CASSLTEKSPYEQYF.

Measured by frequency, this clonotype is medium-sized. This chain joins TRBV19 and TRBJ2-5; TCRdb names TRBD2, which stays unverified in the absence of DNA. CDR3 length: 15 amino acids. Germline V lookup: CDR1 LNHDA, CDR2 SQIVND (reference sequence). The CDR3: CASSPGVGRVETQYF.

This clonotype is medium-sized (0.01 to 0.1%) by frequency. CDR3 amino acids: CASSIQNPTYNEQFF. V usage is TRBV19 and J usage is TRBJ2-1. This CDR3 is 15 amino acids long. Germline V gene data show CDR1 as LNHDA and CDR2 as SQIVND (reference sequence).

CDR3 region: CASSWGETDTQYF. The V and J genes are TRBV27 and TRBJ2-3; TCRdb picks TRBD1, but there is no DNA to check that call. The CDR3 length is 13 residues. Germline CDR1 is MNHEY and CDR2 is SMNVEV (reference sequence).

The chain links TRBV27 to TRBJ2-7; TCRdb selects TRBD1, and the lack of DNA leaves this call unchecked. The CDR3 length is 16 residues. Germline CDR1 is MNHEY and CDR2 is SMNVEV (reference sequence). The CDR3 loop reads CASSLGHPGGSYEQYF.

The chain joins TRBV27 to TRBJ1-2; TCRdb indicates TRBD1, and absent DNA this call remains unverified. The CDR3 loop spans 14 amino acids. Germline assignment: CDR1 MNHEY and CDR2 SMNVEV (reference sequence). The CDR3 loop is CASSFGTGSYGYTF.

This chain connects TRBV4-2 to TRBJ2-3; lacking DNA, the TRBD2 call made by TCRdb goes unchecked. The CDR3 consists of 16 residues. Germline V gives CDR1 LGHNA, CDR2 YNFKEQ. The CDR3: CASSSKTSGSPDTQYF.